This passage covers 9 T cell receptor beta chains from one sample sequenced in a study of T cells in women clearing cervical HPV infection. The assay was immunoSEQ multiplex PCR, and TCRdb's table has in-frame clones only and misses some. The sample data list about 30,000 clones. Sequenced material: blood buffy coat. All receptors come from a woman aged 18 to 69 with a cervical HPV16 infection that either progressed to CIN3+ or cleared (not recorded which).

Comment on this clone: From the germline J gene comes the end of the CDR3, since the read stops 3 residues before it. The chain has TRBV29-1 and TRBJ2-3; 13 nucleotides agree with TRBD2. Germline values: CDR1 SQVTM, CDR2 ANQGSEA. With 6 bases clipped from V and 6 bases from J, the junction kept 9 bases outside the gene matches. This CDR3 has 15 residues. The CDR3 is CSVKLAGGRWDTQYF. The DNA read from the CDR3 is TGCAGCGTGAAACTAGCGGGAGGGCGGTGGGATACG.

The CDR3 loop is CARGENRDGSYDYTF. CDR3 DNA (partial): TGCGCCCGAGGGGAAAACAGGGACGGCTCCTACGAC. The chain uses TRBV23-1 and TRBJ1-2; maybe TRBD1 (6 bases). With the read ending 3 residues before the CDR3 end, the germline J gene is used to fill in that end. TRBV23-1 is filed as an ORF, its function uncertain. This CDR3 has 15 amino acids.

As concerns this clone: The DNA ends 3 residues before the CDR3 does, and the rest of the CDR3 is filled in from the germline J gene. The chain couples TRBV11-2 to TRBJ2-1; 8 nucleotides agree with TRBD2. This CDR3 is built from 15 residues. Germline V gives CDR1 SGHAT, CDR2 FQNNGV. V gave up 3 bases and J gave up 5 bases; unmatched junction bases: 6. The CDR3 sequence is CASSFSGITDNEQFF. The sequenced part of the CDR3 DNA is TGTGCCAGCAGCTTTAGCGGGATAACGGACAATGAG.

As to this clone: Coverage ceases 3 residues before the CDR3 finishes, and the germline J gene fills in the end. The genes are TRBV5-4 and TRBJ2-7, with a possible D match to TRBD1 (5 bases). V lost 0 bases, J lost 3 bases, and 10 bases lay in between. The germline gives CDR1 SGHNT, CDR2 YYREEE (reference sequence). The CDR3 covers 14 residues. CDR3 loop: CASSLGQNLYEQYF. The part of the CDR3 DNA that was read is TGTGCCAGCAGCTTGGGACAGAACCTCTACGAG. The full variable domain, rest sourced from reference TRBV5-4 and TRBJ2-7, is ETGVTQSPTHLIKTRGQQVTLRCSSQSGHNTVSWYQQALGQGPQFIFQYYREEENGRGNFPPRFSGLQFPNYSSELNVNALELDDSALYLCASSLGQNLYEQYFGPGTRLTVT.

Concerning this clone itself: The read ends 3 residues early relative to the CDR3; the germline J gene fills the gap. The V call is TRBV6-4, the J call TRBJ2-7, with 10 nucleotides matching TRBD2. Germline V CDR1 and CDR2: MRHNA, SNTAGT. This CDR3 is 16 amino acids long. Unmatched junction bases numbered 8, after V lost 5 bases and J lost 1 base. The CDR3 spells CASSPGLAGASYEQYF. CDR3 bases read: TGTGCCAGCAGTCCAGGCCTAGCGGGAGCATCCTACGAG.

As concerns this clone: With the read ending 3 residues before the CDR3 end, the germline J gene is used to fill in that end. This chain links TRBV14 with TRBJ2-2; 9 bases align to TRBD1. Trimming cost V 4 bases and J 5 bases; bases outside gene matches: 14. The CDR3 is 18 amino acids. The V gene's germline CDR1 is SGHDN and CDR2 FVKESK. The CDR3 sequence is CASSRSTGGRKRTGELFF. The DNA read from the CDR3 is TGTGCCAGCAGCCGATCCACAGGGGGCCGTAAAAGAACCGGGGAG.

Points on this clone: The DNA ends 3 residues before the CDR3 does, and the rest of the CDR3 is filled in from the germline J gene. The chain uses TRBV7-2 and TRBJ2-3, with D possibly matching TRBD1 (5 bases). V was trimmed by 1 base and J by 6 bases, leaving 11 bases between them. This CDR3 is built from 14 residues. Germline loops: CDR1 SGHTA, CDR2 FQGNSA. Incomplete CDR3 DNA: TGTGCCAGCAGCTTAGACGACAGCCAGGATACG. Encoded protein: CASSLDDSQDT. The entire CDR3 protein reads CASSLDDSQDTQYF.

Worth noting for this clone: The read falls 3 residues short of the CDR3 end, and the missing part is taken from the germline J gene. The J gene is TRBJ2-3, the V gene TRBV10-3; 10 bases line up with TRBD2. With V trimmed by 1 base and J by 4 bases, 8 bases remained unmatched. Germline assignment: CDR1 ENHRY and CDR2 SYGVKD. The CDR3 has 17 amino acids. CDR3 in amino acids: CAISELTSGPRADTQYF. CDR3 bases read: TGTGCCATCAGTGAGTTGACTAGCGGGCCGAGGGCAGATACG.

On this clone: Read data end 3 residues before the CDR3 end; the end is taken from the germline J gene. This chain joins TRBV18 and TRBJ1-3; a weak D match, TRBD1 (6 bases). Deletions cut 3 bases from V and 0 bases from J, with 9 bases between. The CDR3 covers 15 residues. The germline CDR1 and CDR2 sequences are KGHSH and LQKENI. The covered CDR3 bases are TGTGCCAGCTCACCCAGGGGTCGCTCTGGAAACACC. It is translated as CASSPRGRSGNT. The whole CDR3 sequence is CASSPRGRSGNTIYF.